This T cell receptor beta chain was recovered during a study of T cells after yellow fever vaccination. This clonotype was recorded a few times. The J segment lost 8 bases and the V segment lost 7 bases, leaving 6 bases of the junction unmatched. The CDR3 sequence is 12 residues long. Germline assignment: CDR1 SQVTM and CDR2 ANQGSEA. 5'RACE template switching added a universal primer site and UMIs to TCR cDNA. A single record per CDR3 protein comes from TCRdb applying MiXCR to the 5' RACE reads. The profile shows 350,000 to 550,000 distinct CDR3 sequences, 15% to 20% of them singletons. This chain connects TRBV29-1 to TRBJ1-2, with TRBD1 matching over 11 bases. Source: PBMCs, taken before the yellow fever booster vaccination. The TCR sequence derives from a man in his late teens or twenties who received the YFV17D yellow fever vaccine. CDR3 loop: CSGTGGAGGYTF. CDR3 nucleotide sequence: TGCAGCGGGACAGGGGGCGCAGGGGGCTACACCTTC.